Sequencing of this T cell receptor (beta chain) was carried out in a study of T-cell reconstitution after alpha-beta-depleted transplantation in children (dated by TCRdb to the mid-2010s). Study-level background: Using TCR repertoire profiling, the study followed T-cell immune reconstitution in a quantitative way in children after TCRalphabeta/CD19-depleted allogeneic hematopoietic cell transplantation.

The CDR3 measures 14 amino acids from cysteine to phenylalanine. Left in the record is the CDR3 DNA by itself, 42 bases read in frame from the first base. CDR1 DFQATT and CDR2 SNEGSKA are derived from the germline V gene (reference sequence). Library method: PCR. TCRdb names Illumina HiSeq 2500 as the instrument used. TCR libraries were prepared with molecular barcoding, using unique molecular identifiers to normalize TCRbeta repertoire quantification. Clones were called with MiXCR by TCRdb after fastp trimmed the public reads at Q25, and only in-frame beta chains were retained. Each CDR3 protein appears once, grouped with its most common genes and DNA. For this sample there are 450,000 to 600,000 distinct CDR3 sequences; approximately 16% appear just once. Of the sample, roughly 3.3% falls within the top ten clones. Turning to this clonotype: The specificity of this receptor is unknown. A junction boundary mismatches the germline segment, possibly from a read error.

This TCR was recovered from a human donor who donated a stem cell graft to a child with acute lymphoblastic leukemia. This material consisted of PBMCs from the stem cell graft donor, taken from the stem cell graft. The chain was built from TRBV20-1 and TRBJ2-5, with a weak D call of TRBD2 (5 bases match). The DNA sequence reads TGCGGTGCTAGAGAAGGGCGGTGGAGGGAGACCCAGTACTTC. This gives the protein CGAREGRWRETQYF.